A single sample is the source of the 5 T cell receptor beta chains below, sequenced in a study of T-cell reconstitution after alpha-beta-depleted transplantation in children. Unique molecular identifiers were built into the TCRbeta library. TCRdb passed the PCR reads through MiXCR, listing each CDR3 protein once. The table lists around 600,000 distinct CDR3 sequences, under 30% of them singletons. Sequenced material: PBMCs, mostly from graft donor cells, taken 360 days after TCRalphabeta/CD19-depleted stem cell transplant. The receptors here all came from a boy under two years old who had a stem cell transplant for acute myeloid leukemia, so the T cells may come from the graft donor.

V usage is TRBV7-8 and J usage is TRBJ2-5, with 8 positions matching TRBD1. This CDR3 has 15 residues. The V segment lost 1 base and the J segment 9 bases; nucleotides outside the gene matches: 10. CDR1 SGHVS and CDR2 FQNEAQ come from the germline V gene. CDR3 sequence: CASSLGQGADPAQYF. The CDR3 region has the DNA TGTGCCAGCAGCTTAGGTCAGGGGGCGGATCCGGCCCAGTACTTC.

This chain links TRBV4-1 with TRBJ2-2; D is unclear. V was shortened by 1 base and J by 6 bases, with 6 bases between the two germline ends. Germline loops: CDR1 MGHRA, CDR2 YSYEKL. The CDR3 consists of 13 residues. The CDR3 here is CASSQVDPGELFF. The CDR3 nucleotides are TGCGCCAGCAGCCAAGTAGACCCCGGGGAGCTGTTTTTT.

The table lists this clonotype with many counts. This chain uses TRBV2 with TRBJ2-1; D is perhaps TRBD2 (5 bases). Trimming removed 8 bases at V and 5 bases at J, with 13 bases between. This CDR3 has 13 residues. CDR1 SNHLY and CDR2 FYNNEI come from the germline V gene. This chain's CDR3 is CASGQRSNNEQFF. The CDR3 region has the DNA TGTGCCAGCGGCCAGCGGTCCAACAATGAGCAGTTCTTC. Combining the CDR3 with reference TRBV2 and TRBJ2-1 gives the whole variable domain EPEVTQTPSHQVTQMGQEVILRCVPISNHLYFYWYRQILGQKVEFLVSFYNNEISEKSEIFDDQFSVERPDGSNFTLKIRSTKLEDSAMYFCASGQRSNNEQFFGPGTRLTVL.

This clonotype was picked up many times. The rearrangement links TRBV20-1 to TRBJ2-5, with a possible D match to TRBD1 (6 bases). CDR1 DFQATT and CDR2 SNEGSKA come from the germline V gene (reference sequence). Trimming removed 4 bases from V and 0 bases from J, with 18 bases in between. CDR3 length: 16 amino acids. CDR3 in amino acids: CSAIPQDSPYQETQYF. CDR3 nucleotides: TGCAGTGCTATTCCCCAGGACAGCCCGTACCAAGAGACCCAGTACTTC.

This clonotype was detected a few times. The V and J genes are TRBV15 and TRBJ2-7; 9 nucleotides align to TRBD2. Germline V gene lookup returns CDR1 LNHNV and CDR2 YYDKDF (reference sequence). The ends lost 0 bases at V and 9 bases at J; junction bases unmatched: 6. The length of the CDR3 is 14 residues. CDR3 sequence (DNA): TGTGCCACCAGCAGAGATCGCGGGAGGGCCAGGCAGTACGTC. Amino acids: CATSRDRGRARQYV.